A single sample gave rise to the 18 T cell receptor beta chains below, sequenced in a study of blood T cell repertoires in COVID-19. Using immunoSEQ multiplex PCR, the repertoire was profiled, and TCRdb retains in-frame clones only, with some absent. The profile covers some 230,000 clones, with just under 85% appearing a single time and approximately 1.3% taken by the ten largest. The sequenced material came from PBMCs or T cells enriched from blood (not recorded which). The receptors were gathered from a woman aged 40 to 49 with acute COVID-19.

The CDR3 DNA is TGTGCCAGCAGCTTAGTGGGAGGTACCTACGAGCAGTACTTC. Its protein product is CASSLVGGTYEQYF. The chain employs TRBV11-1 and TRBJ2-7, with D perhaps matching TRBD2 (6 bases). Germline assignment: CDR1 SGHAT and CDR2 FQDESV (reference sequence). The V end lost 1 base, the J end lost 2 bases, and 9 bases lay between the germline ends. CDR3 length: 14 amino acids.

V and J are TRBV28 and TRBJ2-1, with TRBD1 identical over 10 bases. V dropped 2 bases and J dropped 5; count of bases not matched to a gene: 3. There are 15 residues in the CDR3. Germline loops: CDR1 MDHEN, CDR2 SYDVKM. CDR3 sequence reads: CASSLLGQGNNEQFF. CDR3 in DNA: TGTGCCAGCAGTTTACTGGGACAGGGGAACAATGAGCAGTTCTTC.

As concerns this clone: At one of its ends the junction is not consistent with the germline gene, which may arise from a read error. The V call is TRBV4-2, the J call TRBJ1-2; 9 positions agree with TRBD1. The CDR3 extends over 15 amino acids. Per the germline V gene, CDR1 is LGHNA and CDR2 is YNFKEQ. CDR3 loop: CASSKDLTGGNGYTF. The CDR3 DNA sequence: TGTGCCAGCAGCAAAGACCTGACAGGGGGGAATGGCTACACCTTC.

V and J are TRBV7-2 and TRBJ2-5; 12 positions match TRBD2. There are 15 residues in the CDR3. Germline CDR1 SGHTA, CDR2 FQGNSA. V shed 5 bases and J 7 bases; nucleotides not matched to a gene: 8. The CDR3 DNA reads as TGTGCCAGCAGCATCGGGACTAGCGGGTCGGGGACCCAGTACTTC. Protein sequence: CASSIGTSGSGTQYF.

The rearrangement joins TRBV24-1 to TRBJ1-5; no reliable D call. The CDR3 contains 20 residues. Looked up from germline, CDR1 is KGHDR and CDR2 is SFDVKD. V lost 0 bases, J lost 1 base, and 21 bases lay in between. The CDR3 DNA reads TGTGCCACCAGTGATTTGCAATTTGAGCGCATCCGAGGGAGCAATCAGCCCCAGCATTTT. This gives the protein CATSDLQFERIRGSNQPQHF.

This chain links TRBV3-1 (or the pseudogene TRBV3-2) with TRBJ2-6, with TRBD1 identical over 9 bases. V lost 4 bases to trimming and J lost 0 bases; unmatched junction nucleotides: 4. The CDR3 runs 17 residues. Germline V gives CDR1 LGHDT, CDR2 YNNKEL (reference sequence). CDR3: CASSRGQGSSGANVLTF. CDR3 sequence (DNA): TGTGCCAGCAGCCGGGGACAGGGAAGCTCTGGGGCCAACGTCCTGACTTTC.

The J gene is TRBJ2-3, the V gene TRBV7-2, with D tentatively TRBD2 (5 bases). In germline, CDR1 is SGHTA, CDR2 FQGNSA. This CDR3 region has 16 residues. Trimming cost V 3 bases and J 2 bases, with 15 bases left between them. The CDR3 DNA reads TGTGCCAGCAGCTTTCTGAGCGGAACCTCCACAGATACGCAGTATTTT. Its protein product is CASSFLSGTSTDTQYF.

In this sample, this clone turned up many times. The chain carries TRBV5-8 and TRBJ2-7, with 8 positions matching TRBD1. The germline V gene has CDR1 SGHTS and CDR2 YDEGEE. With V trimmed by 2 bases and J by 7 bases, 8 bases remained unmatched. The CDR3 is made up of 14 amino acids. For the CDR3, the DNA is TGTGCCAGCAGCTTATCCCCAGGGGGCGGGGAGCAGTACTTC. This sequence encodes CASSLSPGGGEQYF.

The V gene is TRBV30, the J gene TRBJ2-5; no clear D gene. This CDR3 region has 11 residues. Trimming stripped 2 bases from V and 3 bases from J, with 4 bases between. In germline, CDR1 is GTSNPN, CDR2 SVGIG (reference sequence). The chain's CDR3 is CAWSREETQYF. CDR3 DNA sequence: TGTGCCTGGAGTCGAGAAGAGACCCAGTACTTC.

The chain joins TRBV6-5 to TRBJ1-3; 9 positions match TRBD1. CDR1 MNHEY and CDR2 SVGAGI come from the germline V gene. V shed 6 bases and J 2 bases; nucleotides not matched to a gene: 2. The CDR3 runs to 14 residues. In DNA form, the CDR3 reads TGTGCCAGCAGGGACAGGGGCGCTGGAAACACCATATATTTT. Its translation: CASRDRGAGNTIYF.

CDR3 in amino acids: CASSYDSLGNTIYF. Here the CDR3 DNA reads TGTGCCAGCAGTTACGACAGCCTTGGAAACACCATATATTTT. The chain recombines TRBV2 with TRBJ1-3; tentative D call: TRBD1 (5 bases). V was cut by 5 bases and J by 3 bases, with 11 bases left in between. Looked up from germline, CDR1 is SNHLY and CDR2 is FYNNEI. This CDR3 spans 14 amino acids.

The chain has TRBV4-2 and TRBJ2-5, with D possibly being TRBD2 (6 bases). Trimming removed 1 base at V and 4 bases at J, with 16 bases between. CDR1 and CDR2 (germline): LGHNA, YNFKEQ. CDR3 length equals 16 residues. The DNA for the CDR3 is TGTGCCAGCAGCCAAGTCTACGGGGGAGTGGGAGAGACCCAGTACTTC. Translated: CASSQVYGGVGETQYF.

The chain recombines TRBV19 with TRBJ2-5; 7 bases match TRBD2. V shed 1 base, J shed 2 bases, and the junction held 10 bases outside the gene matches. Germline CDR1 LNHDA, CDR2 SQIVND (reference sequence). The CDR3 length is 17 residues. CDR3 loop: CASSIARGSGVQETQYF. The CDR3 DNA reads as TGTGCCAGTAGTATAGCTCGGGGGAGCGGGGTGCAAGAGACCCAGTACTTC.

The chain combines TRBV18 with TRBJ1-1, with a weak D call TRBD1 (5 bases). The V gene lost 3 bases and the J gene lost 4 bases, with 15 bases spanning the gap. The germline V gene has CDR1 KGHSH and CDR2 LQKENI. The CDR3 runs 15 residues. The CDR3 sequence: CASSPLGDSGTEAFF. The CDR3 region has the DNA TGTGCCAGCTCACCCTTAGGGGATTCGGGCACTGAAGCTTTCTTT.

The CDR3 loop is CASSPTGTGLTTNEKLFF. The CDR3 DNA sequence: TGTGCCAGCAGTCCGACCGGGACAGGGCTAACAACTAATGAAAAACTGTTTTTT. The V and J genes are TRBV28 and TRBJ1-4; the match to TRBD1 covers 9 bases. Per the germline V gene, CDR1 is MDHEN and CDR2 is SYDVKM. With 5 bases clipped from V and 0 bases from J, the junction kept 10 bases outside the gene matches. The CDR3 has 18 residues.

The chain recombines TRBV21-1 with TRBJ1-5. TRBV21-1 is a recognized pseudogene. The CDR3 consists of 15 residues. The CDR3 nucleotides read TGTGCCAGCAGCAAAGAGGGGGGGCAAGGACAGCCCCAGCATTTT. It yields the protein CASSKEGGQGQPQHF.

The chain carries TRBV4-3 and TRBJ1-2; a possible D gene is TRBD1 (5 bases). V lost 0 bases and J lost 9, with 11 bases in between. Germline-derived CDR1 and CDR2 are LGHNA and YSLEER. The CDR3 runs 13 residues. The CDR3 DNA is TGCGCCAGCAGCCAAGAAACAGGAGTACGCTACACCTTC. It yields the protein CASSQETGVRYTF.

The rearrangement uses TRBV13 and TRBJ1-3; possible D gene TRBD1, 5 bases. The CDR3 contains 17 residues. Germline V lookup: CDR1 PRHDT, CDR2 FYEKMQ (reference sequence). Trimming stripped 0 bases from V and 0 bases from J, with 12 bases between. The chain's CDR3 is CASSLGLGDYSGNTIYF. CDR3 nucleotides: TGTGCCAGCAGCTTAGGCCTAGGGGACTACTCTGGAAACACCATATATTTT.